A single sample is the source of the 17 T cell receptor beta chains below, sequenced in a study of technical replicates of blood from several donors (dated by TCRdb to 2016 to 2017). Receptor amplification or capture employed the immunoSEQ multiplex PCR assay. Here the immuneACCESS table is served through TCRdb, limited to in-frame sequences with V and J called. Missing clones are a known gap in these copies; in checked studies unresolved V genes cover under half, and the rest lacks a known reason. Recorded for this sample are around 72,000 clones; about 90% of them occurred a single time. Of the sample, approximately 0.38% is held by the ten largest clones. Sequencing was carried out using T cells isolated from PBMCs. The receptors derive from a human donor in good health.

The chain recombines TRBV11-2 with TRBJ2-5; D is perhaps TRBD2 (6 bases). The germline CDR1 and CDR2 sequences are SGHAT and FQNNGV. The CDR3 contains 14 residues. V was trimmed by 5 bases and J by 2 bases, leaving 12 bases between them. Here the CDR3 reads CASSQPGEQETQYF. The CDR3 nucleotides are TGTGCCAGCAGCCAGCCGGGAGAACAAGAGACCCAGTACTTC.

The count of this clone is one. The chain links TRBV30 to TRBJ2-7; 7 bases fit TRBD1. Germline-derived CDR1 and CDR2 are GTSNPN and SVGIG (reference sequence). There are 12 residues in the CDR3. V dropped 6 bases and J dropped 4; count of bases not matched to a gene: 6. The DNA of the CDR3 is TGTGCCTGTACAGGGGCACTGTACGAGCAGTACTTC. This translates into CACTGALYEQYF.

V is TRBV6-5 and J is TRBJ2-7, with a possible D match to TRBD2 (5 bases). Germline V CDR1 and CDR2: MNHEY, SVGAGI. V lost 0 bases to trimming and J lost 0 bases, with 9 bases between them. The CDR3 runs 15 residues. Written as DNA, the CDR3 is TGTGCCAGCAGTTACTCGGCCGGGATCTCCTACGAGCAGTACTTC. It specifies CASSYSAGISYEQYF.

This sequence joins TRBV11-2 and TRBJ2-3; TRBD2 matches at 8 bases. The germline V gene has CDR1 SGHAT and CDR2 FQNNGV. Trimming took 3 bases from V and 0 from J; bases not matched to a gene: 2. The CDR3 has 15 amino acids. The CDR3 bases are TGTGCCAGCAGCTTTAGCGGGAAAAGCACAGATACGCAGTATTTT. It is translated as CASSFSGKSTDTQYF.

V and J are TRBV27 and TRBJ2-5; the match to TRBD1 covers 7 bases. The CDR3 extends over 15 amino acids. Germline assignment: CDR1 MNHEY and CDR2 SMNVEV (reference sequence). With 4 bases clipped from V and 4 bases from J, the junction kept 9 bases outside the gene matches. The CDR3 DNA reads TGTGCCAGCAGTTCCCTGACAGGGAGTACAGAGACCCAGTACTTC. It is translated as CASSSLTGSTETQYF.

This rearrangement joins TRBV6-5 to TRBJ2-2; perhaps TRBD2 as D (6 bases). Trimming took 0 bases from V and 7 from J, leaving 15 bases between them. The CDR3 length is 16 residues. The germline V gene has CDR1 MNHEY and CDR2 SVGAGI. The CDR3, as DNA: TGTGCCAGCAGTTACTCGAGTTCCGGGAGTCTCGGGGAGCTGTTTTTT. It translates to CASSYSSSGSLGELFF.

This chain joins TRBV5-6 and TRBJ2-1, with a possible D match to TRBD1 (6 bases). Trimming cost V 1 base and J 3 bases, with 11 bases left between them. This CDR3 has 15 residues. The germline V gene encodes CDR1 SGHDT and CDR2 YYEEEE. The CDR3 coding sequence is TGTGCCAGCAGCTTGAACAGGGTCTACTACAATGAGCAGTTCTTC. Translating it yields CASSLNRVYYNEQFF.

On this clone itself: Germline is not matched at one junction end, which may reflect a read error. The chain recombines TRBV7-7 with TRBJ1-4, with D tentatively TRBD1 (6 bases). Germline assignment: CDR1 SSHAT and CDR2 FNYEAQ (reference sequence). The CDR3 is made up of 14 amino acids. CDR3 in DNA: TGTGCTAGCAGCTCAGGGGTTTCTAATGAAAAACTGTTTTTT. Protein product: CASSSGVSNEKLFF.

The V gene is TRBV30, the J gene TRBJ2-1; 13 nucleotides agree with TRBD2. The CDR3 totals 16 residues. Germline trimming cut 7 bases from V and 8 bases from J; bases unmatched to any gene: 14. Germline CDR1 is GTSNPN and CDR2 is SVGIG (reference sequence). This CDR3 reads CASSPATSGRGDEQFF. DNA for the CDR3: TGTGCCTCCTCGCCTGCTACTAGCGGGAGGGGCGATGAGCAGTTCTTC.

The chain links TRBV5-4 to TRBJ2-7; 12 bases match TRBD2. With V trimmed by 4 bases and J by 5 bases, 7 bases remained unmatched. CDR1 SGHNT and CDR2 YYREEE come from the germline V gene (reference sequence). CDR3 length equals 15 residues. Here the CDR3 reads CASSTPSGRGNEQYF. The DNA of the CDR3 is TGTGCCAGCAGCACGCCTAGCGGGAGGGGAAACGAGCAGTACTTC.

The chain couples TRBV4-1 to TRBJ1-2; 8 bases fit TRBD1. Germline CDR1 reads MGHRA; CDR2 reads YSYEKL. Trimming took 1 base from V and 4 from J; bases not matched to a gene: 8. The CDR3 runs 16 residues. The DNA for the CDR3 is TGCGCCAGCAGCCAAGCCAGGGGGCAGAGGATCTATGGCTACACCTTC. It specifies CASSQARGQRIYGYTF.

This chain joins TRBV5-4 and TRBJ2-7; 11 bases align to TRBD1. The CDR3 loop spans 15 amino acids. The germline V gene encodes CDR1 SGHNT and CDR2 YYREEE (reference sequence). V lost 6 bases to trimming and J lost 3 bases; unmatched junction nucleotides: 8. The CDR3 loop is CASTRDRGGFYEQYF. CDR3 nucleotide sequence: TGTGCCAGCACCCGGGACAGGGGGGGTTTCTACGAGCAGTACTTC.

This chain joins TRBV9 and TRBJ1-2, with 7 bases identical to TRBD1. This CDR3 region has 14 residues. Germline trimming cut 3 bases from V and 1 base from J; bases unmatched to any gene: 3. The germline V gene has CDR1 SGDLS and CDR2 YYNGEE. The DNA for the CDR3 is TGTGCCAGCAGCGGGGGGACAGATAACTATGGCTACACCTTC. The encoded protein is CASSGGTDNYGYTF.

The gene calls are TRBV7-6 and TRBJ2-7; 7 positions agree with TRBD2. Per the germline V gene, CDR1 is SGHVS and CDR2 is FNYEAQ. This CDR3 region has 14 residues. V lost 2 bases and J lost 5; bases outside the gene matches: 6. This CDR3 is CASSLSSGGNEQYF. The CDR3 DNA reads TGTGCCAGCAGCTTATCTTCGGGAGGTAACGAGCAGTACTTC.

The chain uses TRBV27 and TRBJ2-1, with D tentatively TRBD1 (5 bases). CDR1 is MNHEY and CDR2 is SMNVEV in the germline V gene (reference sequence). CDR3 length equals 13 residues. Trimming cost V 7 bases and J 4 bases, with 11 bases left between them. The CDR3 nucleotides are TGTGCCAGCACAGACAGAGTATACAATGAGCAGTTCTTC. It specifies CASTDRVYNEQFF.

The rearrangement joins TRBV9 to TRBJ2-1, with D possibly matching TRBD2 (6 bases). Germline CDR1 is SGDLS and CDR2 is YYNGEE. The germline V and J ends were trimmed by 0 bases and 5 bases, with 15 bases remaining between them. This CDR3 has 16 amino acids. In DNA, the CDR3 is TGTGCCAGCAGCGTAGGCTATTTTGGGGGGAACAATGAGCAGTTCTTC. Its translation: CASSVGYFGGNNEQFF. The whole variable domain, filled in from reference TRBV9 and TRBJ2-1, reads DSGVTQTPKHLITATGQRVTLRCSPRSGDLSVYWYQQSLDQGLQFLIQYYNGEERAKGNILERFSAQQFPDLHSELNLSSLELGDSALYFCASSVGYFGGNNEQFFGPGTRLTVL.

This chain uses TRBV7-9 with TRBJ2-1; 8 nucleotides match TRBD2. Germline CDR1 SEHNR, CDR2 FQNEAQ (reference sequence). The CDR3 is made up of 19 amino acids. The V and J ends lost 5 bases and 0 bases, in that order; junction bases with no gene match: 15. CDR3 protein: CASSPTTYSGTSSYNEQFF. The DNA of the CDR3 is TGTGCCAGCAGCCCGACAACGTATAGCGGGACTAGCTCCTACAATGAGCAGTTCTTC.